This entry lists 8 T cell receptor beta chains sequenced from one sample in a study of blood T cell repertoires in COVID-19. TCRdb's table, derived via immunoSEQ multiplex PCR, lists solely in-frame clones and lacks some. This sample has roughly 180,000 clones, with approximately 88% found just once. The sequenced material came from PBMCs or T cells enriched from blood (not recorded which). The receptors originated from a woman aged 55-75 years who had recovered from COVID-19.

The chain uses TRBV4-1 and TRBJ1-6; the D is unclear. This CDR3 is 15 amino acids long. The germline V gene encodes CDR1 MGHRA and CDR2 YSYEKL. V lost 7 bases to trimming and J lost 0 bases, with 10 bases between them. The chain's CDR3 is CASKETSSYNSPLHF. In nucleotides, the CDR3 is TGCGCCAGCAAGGAGACCAGCTCCTATAATTCACCCCTCCACTTT.

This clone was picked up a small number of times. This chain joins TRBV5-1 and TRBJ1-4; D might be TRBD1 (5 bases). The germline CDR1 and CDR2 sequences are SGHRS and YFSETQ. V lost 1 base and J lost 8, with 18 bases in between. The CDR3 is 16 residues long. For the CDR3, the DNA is TGCGCCAGCAGCTTGAGGTTACCAGGGTTAGGAGAAAAACTGTTTTTT. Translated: CASSLRLPGLGEKLFF.

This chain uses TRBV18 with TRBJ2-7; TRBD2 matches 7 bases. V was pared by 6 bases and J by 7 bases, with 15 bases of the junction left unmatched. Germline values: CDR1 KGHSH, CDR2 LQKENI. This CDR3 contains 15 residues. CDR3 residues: CASSPFPGGSKEQYF. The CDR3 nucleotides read TGTGCCAGCTCTCCTTTCCCGGGAGGAAGTAAGGAGCAGTACTTC. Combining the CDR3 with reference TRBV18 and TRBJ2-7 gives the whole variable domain NAGVMQNPRHLVRRRGQEARLRCSPMKGHSHVYWYRQLPEEGLKFMVYLQKENIIDESGMPKERFSAEFPKEGPSILRIQQVVRGDSAAYFCASSPFPGGSKEQYFGPGTRLTVT.

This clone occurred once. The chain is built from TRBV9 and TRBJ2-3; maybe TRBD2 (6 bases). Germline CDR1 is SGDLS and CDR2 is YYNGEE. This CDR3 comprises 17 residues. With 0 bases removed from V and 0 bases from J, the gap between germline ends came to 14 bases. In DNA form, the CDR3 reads TGTGCCAGCAGCGTAGGTCTATTTGGGACTAGCACAGATACGCAGTATTTT. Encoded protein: CASSVGLFGTSTDTQYF.

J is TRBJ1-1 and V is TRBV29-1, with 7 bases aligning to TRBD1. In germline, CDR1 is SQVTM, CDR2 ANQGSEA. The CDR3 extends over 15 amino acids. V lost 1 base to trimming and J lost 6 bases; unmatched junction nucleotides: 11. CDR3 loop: CSVEGRKGAIAEAFF. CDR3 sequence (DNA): TGCAGCGTTGAAGGGCGAAAGGGGGCAATCGCTGAAGCTTTCTTT. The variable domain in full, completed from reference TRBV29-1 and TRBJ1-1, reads SAVISQKPSRDICQRGTSLTIQCQVDSQVTMMFWYRQQPGQSLTLIATANQGSEATYESGFVIDKFPISRPNLTFSTLTVSNMSPEDSSIYLCSVEGRKGAIAEAFFGQGTRLTVV.

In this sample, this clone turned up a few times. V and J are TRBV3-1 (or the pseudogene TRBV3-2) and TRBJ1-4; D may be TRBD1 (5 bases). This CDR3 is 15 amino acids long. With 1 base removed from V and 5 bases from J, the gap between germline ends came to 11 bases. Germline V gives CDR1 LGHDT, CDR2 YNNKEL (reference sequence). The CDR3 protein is CASSQGGQRNEKLFF. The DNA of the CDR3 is TGTGCCAGCAGCCAAGGTGGACAAAGGAATGAAAAACTGTTTTTT.

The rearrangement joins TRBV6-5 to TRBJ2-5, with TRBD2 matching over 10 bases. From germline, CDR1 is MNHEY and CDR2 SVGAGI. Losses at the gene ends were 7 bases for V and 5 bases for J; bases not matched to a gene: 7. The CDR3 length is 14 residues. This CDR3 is CASTASGGSETQYF. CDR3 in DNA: TGTGCCAGCACCGCTAGCGGGGGTAGTGAGACCCAGTACTTC.

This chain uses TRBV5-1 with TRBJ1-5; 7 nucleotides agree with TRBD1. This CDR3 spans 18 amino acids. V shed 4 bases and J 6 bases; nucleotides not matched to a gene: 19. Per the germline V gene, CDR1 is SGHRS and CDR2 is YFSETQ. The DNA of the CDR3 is TGCGCCAGCAGCACTAATACACGCGACAGGGTTAAAATTCAGCCCCAGCATTTT. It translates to CASSTNTRDRVKIQPQHF.